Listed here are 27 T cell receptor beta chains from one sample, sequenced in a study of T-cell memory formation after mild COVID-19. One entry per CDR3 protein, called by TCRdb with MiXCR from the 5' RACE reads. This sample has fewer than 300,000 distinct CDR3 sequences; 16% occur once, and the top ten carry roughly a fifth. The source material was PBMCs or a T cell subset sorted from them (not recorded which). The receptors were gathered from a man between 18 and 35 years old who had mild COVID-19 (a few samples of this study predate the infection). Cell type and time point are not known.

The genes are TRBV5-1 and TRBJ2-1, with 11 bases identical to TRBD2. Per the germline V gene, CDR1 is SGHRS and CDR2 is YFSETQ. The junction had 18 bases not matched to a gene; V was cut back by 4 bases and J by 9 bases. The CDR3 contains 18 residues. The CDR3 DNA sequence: TGCGCCAGCAGCCCCCAAGGTAGCGGGGGGGCTTTGGAGGGTGAGCAGTTCTTC. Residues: CASSPQGSGGALEGEQFF.

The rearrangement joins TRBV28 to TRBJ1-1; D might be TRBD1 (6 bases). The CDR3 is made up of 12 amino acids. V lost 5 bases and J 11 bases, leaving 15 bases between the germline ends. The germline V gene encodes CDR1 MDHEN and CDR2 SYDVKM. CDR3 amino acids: CASSPGTLAAFF. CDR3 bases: TGTGCCAGCAGTCCCGGGACACTCGCGGCTTTCTTT.

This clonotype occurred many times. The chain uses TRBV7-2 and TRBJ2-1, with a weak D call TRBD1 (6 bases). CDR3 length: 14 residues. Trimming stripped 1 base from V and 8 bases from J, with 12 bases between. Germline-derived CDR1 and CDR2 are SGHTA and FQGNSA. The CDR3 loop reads CASSLVQGWDEQFF. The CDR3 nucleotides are TGTGCCAGCAGCTTAGTACAGGGTTGGGATGAGCAGTTCTTC.

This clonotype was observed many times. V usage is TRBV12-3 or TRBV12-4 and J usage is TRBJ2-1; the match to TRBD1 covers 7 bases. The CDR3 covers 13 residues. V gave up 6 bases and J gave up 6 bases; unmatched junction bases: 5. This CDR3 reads CASRKTGVNEQFF. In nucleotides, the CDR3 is TGTGCCAGCAGAAAAACAGGGGTCAATGAGCAGTTCTTC.

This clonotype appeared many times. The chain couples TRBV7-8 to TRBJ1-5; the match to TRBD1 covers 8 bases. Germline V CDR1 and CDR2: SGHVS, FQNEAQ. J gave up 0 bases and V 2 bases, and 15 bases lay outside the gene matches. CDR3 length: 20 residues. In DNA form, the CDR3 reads TGTGCCAGCAGCTTACAGAGGGGTGACAGGGGACCATATAGCAATCAGCCCCAGCATTTT. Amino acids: CASSLQRGDRGPYSNQPQHF.

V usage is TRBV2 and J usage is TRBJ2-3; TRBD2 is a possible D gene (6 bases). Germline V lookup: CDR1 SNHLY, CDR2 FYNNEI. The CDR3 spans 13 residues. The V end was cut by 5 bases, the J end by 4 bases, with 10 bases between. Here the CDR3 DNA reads TGTGCCAGCAGTAAGCGGGTGTCAGATACGCAGTATTTT. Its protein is CASSKRVSDTQYF.

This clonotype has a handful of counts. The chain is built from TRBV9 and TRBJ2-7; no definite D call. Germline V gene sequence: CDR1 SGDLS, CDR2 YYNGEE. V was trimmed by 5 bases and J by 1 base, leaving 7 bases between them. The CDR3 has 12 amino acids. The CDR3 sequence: CASRASSYEQYV. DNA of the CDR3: TGTGCCAGCAGGGCGAGTTCCTACGAGCAGTACGTC.

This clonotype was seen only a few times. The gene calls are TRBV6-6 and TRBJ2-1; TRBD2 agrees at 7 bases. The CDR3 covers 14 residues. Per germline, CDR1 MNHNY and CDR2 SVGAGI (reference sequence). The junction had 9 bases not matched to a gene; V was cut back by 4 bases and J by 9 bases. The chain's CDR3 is CASSFTSVGGEQFF. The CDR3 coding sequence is TGTGCCAGCAGTTTCACTAGCGTTGGCGGTGAGCAGTTCTTC.

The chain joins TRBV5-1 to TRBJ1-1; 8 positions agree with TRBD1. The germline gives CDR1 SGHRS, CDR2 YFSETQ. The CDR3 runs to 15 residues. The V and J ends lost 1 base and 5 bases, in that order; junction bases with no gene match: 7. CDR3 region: CASSLLQGEGTEAFF. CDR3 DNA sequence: TGCGCCAGCAGCTTGTTACAGGGGGAGGGGACTGAAGCTTTCTTT.

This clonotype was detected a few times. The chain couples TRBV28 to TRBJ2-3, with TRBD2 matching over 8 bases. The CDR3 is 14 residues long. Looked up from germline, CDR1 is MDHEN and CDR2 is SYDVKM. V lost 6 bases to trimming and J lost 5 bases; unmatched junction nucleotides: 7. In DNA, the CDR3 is TGTGCCAGCAGACCGACTAGCGCCGGAGATACGCAGTATTTT. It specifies CASRPTSAGDTQYF.

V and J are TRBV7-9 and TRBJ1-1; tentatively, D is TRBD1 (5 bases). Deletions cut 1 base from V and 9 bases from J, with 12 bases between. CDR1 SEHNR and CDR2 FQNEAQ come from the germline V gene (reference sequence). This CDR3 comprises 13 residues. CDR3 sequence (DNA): TGTGCCAGCAGCTTAGTCCGGAGACAGAAAGCTTTCTTT. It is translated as CASSLVRRQKAFF.

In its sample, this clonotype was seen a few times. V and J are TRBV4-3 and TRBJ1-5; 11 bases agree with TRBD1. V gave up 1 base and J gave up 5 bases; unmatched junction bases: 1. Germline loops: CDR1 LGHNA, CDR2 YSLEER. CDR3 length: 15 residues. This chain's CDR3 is CASSQGGQGDQPQHF. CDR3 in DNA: TGCGCCAGCAGCCAAGGGGGACAGGGGGATCAGCCCCAGCATTTT.

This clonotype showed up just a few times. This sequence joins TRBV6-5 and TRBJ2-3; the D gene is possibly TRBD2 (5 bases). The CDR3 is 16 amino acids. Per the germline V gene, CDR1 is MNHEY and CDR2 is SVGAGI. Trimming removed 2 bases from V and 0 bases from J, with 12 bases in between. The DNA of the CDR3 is TGTGCCAGCAGTTACAGGCCGGGAAGTAGCACAGATACGCAGTATTTT. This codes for CASSYRPGSSTDTQYF.

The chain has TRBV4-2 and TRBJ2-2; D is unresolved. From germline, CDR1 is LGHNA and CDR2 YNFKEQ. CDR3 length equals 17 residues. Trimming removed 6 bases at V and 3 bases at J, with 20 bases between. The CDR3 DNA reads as TGTGCCAGCAGTCCCAAGCAAGGGTCGCAGTACACCGGGGAGCTGTTTTTT. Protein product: CASSPKQGSQYTGELFF.

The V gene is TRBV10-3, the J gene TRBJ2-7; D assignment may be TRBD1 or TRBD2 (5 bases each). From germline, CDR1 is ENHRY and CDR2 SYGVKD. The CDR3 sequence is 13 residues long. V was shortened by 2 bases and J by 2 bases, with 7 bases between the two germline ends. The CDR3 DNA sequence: TGTGCCATCAGTGAGGTGGGACCCTACGAGCAGTACGTC. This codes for CAISEVGPYEQYV.

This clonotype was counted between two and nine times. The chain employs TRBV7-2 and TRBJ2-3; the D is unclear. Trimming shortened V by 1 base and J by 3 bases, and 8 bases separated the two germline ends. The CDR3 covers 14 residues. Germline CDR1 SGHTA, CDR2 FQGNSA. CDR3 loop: CASSLVESTDTQYF. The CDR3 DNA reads TGTGCCAGCAGCTTAGTGGAGAGTACAGATACGCAGTATTTT.

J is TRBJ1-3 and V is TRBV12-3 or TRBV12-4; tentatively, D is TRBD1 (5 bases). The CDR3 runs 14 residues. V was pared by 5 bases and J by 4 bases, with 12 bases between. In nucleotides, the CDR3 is TGTGCCAGCAGTCCCAGGGTTCTCGGAAACACCATATATTTT. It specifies CASSPRVLGNTIYF.

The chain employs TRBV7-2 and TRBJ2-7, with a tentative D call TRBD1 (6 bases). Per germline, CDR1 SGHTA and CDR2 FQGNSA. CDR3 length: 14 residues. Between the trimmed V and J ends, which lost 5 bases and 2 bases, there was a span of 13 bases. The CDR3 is CASSGLNRAYEQYF. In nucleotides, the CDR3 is TGTGCCAGCAGCGGTTTGAACAGGGCCTACGAGCAGTACTTC.

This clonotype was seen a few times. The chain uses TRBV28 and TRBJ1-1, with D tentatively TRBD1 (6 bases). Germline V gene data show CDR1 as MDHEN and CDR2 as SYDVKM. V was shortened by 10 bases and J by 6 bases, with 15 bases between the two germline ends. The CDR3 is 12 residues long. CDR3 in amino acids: CATRGAGAEAFF. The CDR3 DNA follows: TGTGCCACTCGGGGGGCCGGGGCTGAAGCTTTCTTT.

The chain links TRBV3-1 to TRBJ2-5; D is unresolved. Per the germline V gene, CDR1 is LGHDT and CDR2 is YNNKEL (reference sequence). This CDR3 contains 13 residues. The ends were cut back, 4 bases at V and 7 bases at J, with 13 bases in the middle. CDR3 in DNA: TGTGCCAGCAGCCCAACGTTATTAGGGACCCAGTACTTC. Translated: CASSPTLLGTQYF.

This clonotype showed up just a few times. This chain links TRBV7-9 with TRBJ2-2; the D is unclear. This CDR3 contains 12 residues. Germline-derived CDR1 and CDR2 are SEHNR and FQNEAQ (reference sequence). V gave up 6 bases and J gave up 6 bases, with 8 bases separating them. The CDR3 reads CASSLTPGELFF. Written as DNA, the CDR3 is TGTGCCAGCAGTTTGACACCCGGGGAGCTGTTTTTT.

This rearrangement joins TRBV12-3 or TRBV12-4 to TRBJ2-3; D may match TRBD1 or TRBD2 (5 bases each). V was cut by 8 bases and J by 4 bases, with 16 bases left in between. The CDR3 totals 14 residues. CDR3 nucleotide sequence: TGTGCCAGCCGCAGGGATGAGGAGGCAGATACGCAGTATTTT. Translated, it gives CASRRDEEADTQYF.

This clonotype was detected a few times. DNA of the CDR3: TGCGCCAGCAGCCAAGATCGTTGGGCGGTTTCACCCCTCCACTTT. Translation gives CASSQDRWAVSPLHF. This chain connects TRBV4-1 to TRBJ1-6; no definite D call. Germline V gene lookup returns CDR1 MGHRA and CDR2 YSYEKL. The CDR3 covers 15 residues. V gave up 0 bases and J gave up 9 bases, with 12 bases separating them.

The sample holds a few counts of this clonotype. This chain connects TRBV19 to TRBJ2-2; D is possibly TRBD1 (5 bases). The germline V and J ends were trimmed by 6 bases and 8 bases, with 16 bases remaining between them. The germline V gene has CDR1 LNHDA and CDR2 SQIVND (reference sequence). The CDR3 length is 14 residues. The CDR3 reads CASSNLPHRGELFF. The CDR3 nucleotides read TGTGCCAGTAGCAACCTACCTCACAGGGGGGAGCTGTTTTTT.

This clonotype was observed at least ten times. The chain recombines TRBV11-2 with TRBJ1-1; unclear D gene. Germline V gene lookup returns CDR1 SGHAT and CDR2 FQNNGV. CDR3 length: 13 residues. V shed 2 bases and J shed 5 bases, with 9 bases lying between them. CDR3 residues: CASSLLGDTEAFF. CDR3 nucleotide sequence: TGTGCCAGCAGCTTACTAGGTGATACTGAAGCTTTCTTT.

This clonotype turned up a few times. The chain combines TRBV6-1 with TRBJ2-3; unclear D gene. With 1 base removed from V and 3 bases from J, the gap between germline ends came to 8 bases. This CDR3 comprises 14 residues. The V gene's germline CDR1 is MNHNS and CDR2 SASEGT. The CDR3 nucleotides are TGTGCCAGCAGTGAAGTTTCGGAAACAGATACGCAGTATTTT. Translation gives CASSEVSETDTQYF.

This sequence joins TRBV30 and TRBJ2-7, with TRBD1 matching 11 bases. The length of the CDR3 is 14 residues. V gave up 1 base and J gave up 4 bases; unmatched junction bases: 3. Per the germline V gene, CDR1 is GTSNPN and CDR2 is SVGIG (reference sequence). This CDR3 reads CAWSGGQGGYEQYF. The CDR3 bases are TGTGCCTGGAGTGGGGGACAGGGGGGATACGAGCAGTACTTC.